This T cell receptor beta chain was captured by sequencing in a study of blood T cell repertoires in COVID-19. On the study more broadly: Whether acute or convalescent, the COVID-19 samples came from the United States, Italy and Spain. T cells, B-cell-depleted T cells, or PBMCs provided the cDNA or gDNA that served as material.

As processed by the authors: For nucleated cells, counts were estimated from reference gene primer amplification. The method was immunoSEQ multiplex PCR; TCRdb's version includes in-frame clones alone and lacks a portion of them. D and trimming come from the DNA, and the V and J calls and clone size come from that table. The table has about 68,000 clones, about nine tenths seen once. V was trimmed by 0 bases and J by 6 bases, leaving 15 bases between them. Germline loops: CDR1 SGDLS, CDR2 YYNGEE. The CDR3 totals 15 residues. This TCR was sampled from a young man with acute or convalescent COVID-19. The V and J genes are TRBV9 and TRBJ1-2; D is perhaps TRBD1 (6 bases). Sequencing input: peripheral blood. The CDR3 sequence: CASSVDPHRADGYTF. Written as DNA, the CDR3 is TGTGCCAGCAGCGTAGACCCCCACAGGGCCGATGGCTACACCTTC.